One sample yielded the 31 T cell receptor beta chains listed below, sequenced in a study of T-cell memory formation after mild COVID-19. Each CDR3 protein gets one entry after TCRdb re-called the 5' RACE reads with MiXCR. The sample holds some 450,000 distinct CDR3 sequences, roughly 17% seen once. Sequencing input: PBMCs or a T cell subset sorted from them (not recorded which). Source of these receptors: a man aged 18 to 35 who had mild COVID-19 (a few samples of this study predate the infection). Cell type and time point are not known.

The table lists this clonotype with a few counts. The CDR3 DNA reads as TGTGCCAGTAGTATACTTTGGGAGGATGGCTACACCTTC. Translation: CASSILWEDGYTF. The rearrangement joins TRBV19 to TRBJ1-2; D ambiguous. Germline V gene sequence: CDR1 LNHDA, CDR2 SQIVND (reference sequence). The CDR3 extends over 13 amino acids. V lost 2 bases and J 6 bases, leaving 10 bases between the germline ends.

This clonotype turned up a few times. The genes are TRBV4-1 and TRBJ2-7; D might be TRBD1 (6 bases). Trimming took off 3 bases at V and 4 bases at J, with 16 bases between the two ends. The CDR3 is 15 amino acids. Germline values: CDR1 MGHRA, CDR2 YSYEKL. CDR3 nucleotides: TGCGCCAGCAGCCAGGAAGGGGGTTCGGGTTACGAGCAGTACTTC. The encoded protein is CASSQEGGSGYEQYF.

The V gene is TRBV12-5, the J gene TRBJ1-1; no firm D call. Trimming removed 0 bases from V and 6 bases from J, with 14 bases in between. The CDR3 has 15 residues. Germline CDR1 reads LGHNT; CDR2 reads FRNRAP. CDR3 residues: CASGLVKGGVAEAFF. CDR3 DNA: TGTGCTAGTGGTTTGGTTAAGGGAGGAGTCGCTGAAGCTTTCTTT.

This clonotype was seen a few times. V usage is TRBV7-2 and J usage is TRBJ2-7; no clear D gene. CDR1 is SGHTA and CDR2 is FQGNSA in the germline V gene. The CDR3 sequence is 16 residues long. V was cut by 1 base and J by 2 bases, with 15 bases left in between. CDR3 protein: CASSLVGGAEAYEQYV. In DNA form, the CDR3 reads TGTGCCAGCAGCTTAGTTGGTGGCGCGGAAGCCTACGAGCAGTACGTC.

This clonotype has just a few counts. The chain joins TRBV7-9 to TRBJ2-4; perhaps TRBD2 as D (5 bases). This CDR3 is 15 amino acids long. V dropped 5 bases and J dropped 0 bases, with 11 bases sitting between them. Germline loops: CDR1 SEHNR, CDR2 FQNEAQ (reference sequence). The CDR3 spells CASSTPGIAKNIQYF. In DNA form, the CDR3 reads TGTGCCAGCAGCACTCCGGGAATAGCCAAAAACATTCAGTACTTC.

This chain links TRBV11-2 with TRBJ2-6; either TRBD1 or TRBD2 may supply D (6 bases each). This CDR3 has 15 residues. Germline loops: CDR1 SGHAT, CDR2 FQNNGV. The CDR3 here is CASTSGAEGANVLTF. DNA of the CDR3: TGTGCATCCACGTCGGGGGCAGAGGGGGCCAACGTCCTGACTTTC.

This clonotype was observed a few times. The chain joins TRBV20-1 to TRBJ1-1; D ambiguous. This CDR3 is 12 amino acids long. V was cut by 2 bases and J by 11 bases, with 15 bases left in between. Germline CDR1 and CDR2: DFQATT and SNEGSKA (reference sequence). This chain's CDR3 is CSARRASSVAFF. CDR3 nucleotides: TGCAGTGCTAGACGGGCCTCGTCGGTCGCTTTCTTT.

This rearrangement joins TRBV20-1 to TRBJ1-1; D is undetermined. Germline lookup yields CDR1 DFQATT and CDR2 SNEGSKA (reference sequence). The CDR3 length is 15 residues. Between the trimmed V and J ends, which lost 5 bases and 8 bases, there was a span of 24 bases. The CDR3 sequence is CSAPIPPLMIIEAFF. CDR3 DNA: TGCAGTGCTCCCATCCCCCCTCTAATGATAATCGAAGCTTTCTTT.

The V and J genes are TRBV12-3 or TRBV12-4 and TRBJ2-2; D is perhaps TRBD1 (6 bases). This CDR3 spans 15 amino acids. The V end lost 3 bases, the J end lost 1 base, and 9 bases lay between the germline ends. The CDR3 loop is CASSFRGQNTGELFF. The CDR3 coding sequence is TGTGCCAGCAGTTTTAGGGGACAGAACACCGGGGAGCTGTTTTTT.

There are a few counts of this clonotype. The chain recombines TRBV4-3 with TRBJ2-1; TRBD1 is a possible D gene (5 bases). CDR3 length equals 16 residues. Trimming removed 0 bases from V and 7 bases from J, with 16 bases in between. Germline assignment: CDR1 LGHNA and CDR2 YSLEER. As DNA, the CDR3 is TGCGCCAGCAGCCAAGATCTTGGAAGGGGTAGGAATGAGCAGTTCTTC. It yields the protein CASSQDLGRGRNEQFF.

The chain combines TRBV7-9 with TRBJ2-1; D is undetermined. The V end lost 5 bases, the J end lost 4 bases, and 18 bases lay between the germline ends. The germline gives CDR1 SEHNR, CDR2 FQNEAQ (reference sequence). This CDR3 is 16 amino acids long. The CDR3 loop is CASSHYGSYPYNEQFF. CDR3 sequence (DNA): TGTGCCAGCAGCCACTACGGGTCCTACCCTTACAATGAGCAGTTCTTC.

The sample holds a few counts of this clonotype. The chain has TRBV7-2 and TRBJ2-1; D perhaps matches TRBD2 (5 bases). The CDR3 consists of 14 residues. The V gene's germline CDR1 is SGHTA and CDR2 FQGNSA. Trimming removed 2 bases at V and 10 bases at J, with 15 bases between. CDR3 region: CASSLYPVGGEQFF. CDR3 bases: TGTGCCAGCAGCTTATACCCCGTAGGCGGGGAGCAGTTCTTC.

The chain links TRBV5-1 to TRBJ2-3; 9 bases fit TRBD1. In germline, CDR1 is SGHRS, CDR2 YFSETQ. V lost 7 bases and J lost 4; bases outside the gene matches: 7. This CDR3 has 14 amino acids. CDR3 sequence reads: CASAPGQGPDTQYF. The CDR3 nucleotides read TGCGCCAGCGCACCGGGACAGGGTCCAGATACGCAGTATTTT.

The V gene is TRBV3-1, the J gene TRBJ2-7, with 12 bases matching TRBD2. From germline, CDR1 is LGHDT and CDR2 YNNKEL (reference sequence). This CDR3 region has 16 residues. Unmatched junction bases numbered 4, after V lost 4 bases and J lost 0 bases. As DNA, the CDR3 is TGTGCCAGCAGCCGCTCACTAGCGGGGGGCTCCTACGAGCAGTACTTC. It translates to CASSRSLAGGSYEQYF.

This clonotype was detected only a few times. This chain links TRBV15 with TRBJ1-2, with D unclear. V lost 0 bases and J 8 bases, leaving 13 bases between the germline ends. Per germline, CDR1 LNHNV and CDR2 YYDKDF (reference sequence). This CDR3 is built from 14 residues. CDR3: CATSRDGRMEGYTF. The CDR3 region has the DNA TGTGCCACCAGCAGAGACGGACGGATGGAAGGCTACACCTTC.

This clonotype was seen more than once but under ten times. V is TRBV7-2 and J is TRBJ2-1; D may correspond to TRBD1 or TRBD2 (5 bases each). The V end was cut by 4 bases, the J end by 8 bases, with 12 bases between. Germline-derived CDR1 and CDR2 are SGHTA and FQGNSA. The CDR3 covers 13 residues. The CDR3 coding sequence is TGTGCCAGCAGCTCCTGGGACGCTCATGAGCAGTTCTTC. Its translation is CASSSWDAHEQFF.

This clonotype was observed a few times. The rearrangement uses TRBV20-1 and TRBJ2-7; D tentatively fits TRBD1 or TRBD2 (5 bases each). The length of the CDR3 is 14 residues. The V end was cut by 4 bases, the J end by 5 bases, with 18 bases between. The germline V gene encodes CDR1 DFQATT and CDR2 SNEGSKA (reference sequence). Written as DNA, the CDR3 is TGCAGTGCTAAAACGCCCGGGGCGCGGAACGAGCAGTACTTC. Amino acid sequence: CSAKTPGARNEQYF.

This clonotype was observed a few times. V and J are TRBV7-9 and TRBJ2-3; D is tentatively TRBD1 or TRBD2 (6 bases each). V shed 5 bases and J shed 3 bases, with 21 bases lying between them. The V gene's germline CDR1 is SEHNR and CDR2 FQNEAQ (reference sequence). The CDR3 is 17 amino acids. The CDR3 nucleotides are TGTGCCAGCAGCACCCCGGTTTTGGGGGGCCCGACAGATACGCAGTATTTT. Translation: CASSTPVLGGPTDTQYF.

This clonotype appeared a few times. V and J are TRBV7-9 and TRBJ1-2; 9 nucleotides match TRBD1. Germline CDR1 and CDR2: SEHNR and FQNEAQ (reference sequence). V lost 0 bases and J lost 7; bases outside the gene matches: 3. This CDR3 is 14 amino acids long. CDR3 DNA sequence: TGTGCCAGCAGCTTAGCGGACAGGGGTAGTGGCTACACCTTC. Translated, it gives CASSLADRGSGYTF.

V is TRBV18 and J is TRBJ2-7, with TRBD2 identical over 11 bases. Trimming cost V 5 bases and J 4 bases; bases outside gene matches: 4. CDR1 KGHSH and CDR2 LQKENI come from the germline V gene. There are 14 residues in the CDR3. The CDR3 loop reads CASSTSGGGYEQYV. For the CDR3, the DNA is TGTGCCAGCTCAACTAGCGGGGGTGGATACGAGCAGTACGTC.

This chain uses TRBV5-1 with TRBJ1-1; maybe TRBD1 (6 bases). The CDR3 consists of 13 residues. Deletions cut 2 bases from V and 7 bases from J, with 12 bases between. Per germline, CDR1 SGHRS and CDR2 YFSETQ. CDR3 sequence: CASSLIGQSEAFF. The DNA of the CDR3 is TGCGCCAGCAGCTTAATTGGACAGAGTGAAGCTTTCTTT.

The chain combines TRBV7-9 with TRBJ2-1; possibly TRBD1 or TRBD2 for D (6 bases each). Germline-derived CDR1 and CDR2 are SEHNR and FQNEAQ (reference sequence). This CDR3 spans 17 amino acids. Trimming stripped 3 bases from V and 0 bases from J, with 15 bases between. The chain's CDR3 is CASSLYEGGYSYNEQFF. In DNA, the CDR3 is TGTGCCAGCAGCTTGTACGAGGGGGGTTACTCCTACAATGAGCAGTTCTTC.

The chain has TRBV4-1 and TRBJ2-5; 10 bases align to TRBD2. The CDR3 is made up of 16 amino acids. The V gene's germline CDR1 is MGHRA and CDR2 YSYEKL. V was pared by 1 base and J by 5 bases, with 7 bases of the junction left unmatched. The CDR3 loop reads CASSQVWPSGGETQYF. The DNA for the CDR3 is TGCGCCAGCAGCCAAGTCTGGCCTAGCGGGGGTGAGACCCAGTACTTC.

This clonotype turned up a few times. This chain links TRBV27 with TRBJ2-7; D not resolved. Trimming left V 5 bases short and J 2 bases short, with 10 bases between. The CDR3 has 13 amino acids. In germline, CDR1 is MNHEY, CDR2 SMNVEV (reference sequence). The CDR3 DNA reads TGTGCCAGCAGTCCCGGGCGTACCTACGAGCAGTACTTC. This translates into CASSPGRTYEQYF.

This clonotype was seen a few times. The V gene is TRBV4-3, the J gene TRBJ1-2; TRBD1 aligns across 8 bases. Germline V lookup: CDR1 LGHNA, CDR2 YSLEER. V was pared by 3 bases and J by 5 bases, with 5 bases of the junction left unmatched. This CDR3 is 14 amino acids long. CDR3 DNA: TGCGCCAGCAGCCACCCGGACAGGGTGTATGGCTACACCTTC. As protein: CASSHPDRVYGYTF.

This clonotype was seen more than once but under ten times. Here the CDR3 DNA reads TGTGCCAGCAGCTTAACGCGAGACGGCACAGATACGCAGTATTTT. Protein sequence: CASSLTRDGTDTQYF. This sequence joins TRBV7-3 and TRBJ2-3; unclear D gene. Germline V CDR1 and CDR2: SGHTA, FQGTGA. V was pared by 0 bases and J by 1 base, with 8 bases between. This CDR3 region has 15 residues.

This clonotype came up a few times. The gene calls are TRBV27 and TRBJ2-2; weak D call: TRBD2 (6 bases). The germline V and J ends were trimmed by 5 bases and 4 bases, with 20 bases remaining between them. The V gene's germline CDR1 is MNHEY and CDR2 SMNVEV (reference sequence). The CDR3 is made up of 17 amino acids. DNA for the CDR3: TGTGCCAGCAGTCGTAAATCTAGCGTCCCAGGCACCGGGGAGCTGTTTTTT. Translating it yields CASSRKSSVPGTGELFF.

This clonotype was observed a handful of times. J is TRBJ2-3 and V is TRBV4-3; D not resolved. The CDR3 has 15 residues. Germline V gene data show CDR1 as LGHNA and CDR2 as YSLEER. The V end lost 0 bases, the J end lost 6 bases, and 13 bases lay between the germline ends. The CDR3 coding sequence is TGCGCCAGCAGCCAAGATGCTGGGTGGGGTGATACGCAGTATTTT. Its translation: CASSQDAGWGDTQYF.

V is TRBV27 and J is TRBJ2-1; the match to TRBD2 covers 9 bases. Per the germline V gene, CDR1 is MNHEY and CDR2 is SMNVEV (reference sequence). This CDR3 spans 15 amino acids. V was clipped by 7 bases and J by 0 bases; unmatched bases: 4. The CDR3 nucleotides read TGTGCCAGCATTAGCGGGGGAGGCTCCTACAATGAGCAGTTCTTC. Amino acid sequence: CASISGGGSYNEQFF.

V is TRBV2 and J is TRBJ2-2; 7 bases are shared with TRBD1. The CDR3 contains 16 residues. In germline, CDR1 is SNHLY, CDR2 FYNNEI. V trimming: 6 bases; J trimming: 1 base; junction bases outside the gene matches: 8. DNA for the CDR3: TGTGCCAGCAGACCCTCGGGGACAGTGAACACCGGGGAGCTGTTTTTT. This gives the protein CASRPSGTVNTGELFF.

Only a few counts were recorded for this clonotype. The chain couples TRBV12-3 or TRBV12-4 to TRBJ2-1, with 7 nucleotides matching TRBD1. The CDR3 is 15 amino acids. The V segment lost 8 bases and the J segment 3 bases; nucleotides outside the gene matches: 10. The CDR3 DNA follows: TGTGCCAGCCAGCCACGGGACAGCCTCTACAATGAGCAGTTCTTC. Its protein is CASQPRDSLYNEQFF.